This T cell receptor beta chain derives from a study of blood T cells in healthy people across ages. Turning to the study itself: Roughly one uniquely barcoded beta molecule per two T cells was captured. Study-level findings and limits: The unsorted PBMCs prevented any conclusive comparison of naive versus antigen-experienced cells.

Combining a sample-barcoded 5' primer with a J-beta primer mix, a second PCR ran for roughly 6 to 12 cycles. Through a template-switch adaptor with 12 random nucleotides, each cDNA molecule received a tag. Each CDR3 protein is one row after TCRdb ran MiXCR on the 5' RACE reads. The repertoire holds about 1,500,000 distinct CDR3 sequences, 25% to 30% seen once, with less than 9.5% in the top ten. CDR1 and CDR2 (germline): SGHVS, FNYEAQ. V shed 5 bases and J 0 bases; nucleotides not matched to a gene: 2. The CDR3 is made up of 16 amino acids. Only a few counts were recorded for this clonotype. Its antigen is unidentified. Russia was home to the donors, healthy Caucasian individuals aged about 6 to 100.

V usage is TRBV7-6 and J usage is TRBJ2-5, with 14 bases lining up with TRBD2. The TCR originated in a woman aged 25 to 45 in good health. The material sequenced was blood. CDR3 nucleotide sequence: TGTGCCAGCAGCACGGGACTAGCGGGGGACCAAGAGACCCAGTACTTC. Protein product: CASSTGLAGDQETQYF.